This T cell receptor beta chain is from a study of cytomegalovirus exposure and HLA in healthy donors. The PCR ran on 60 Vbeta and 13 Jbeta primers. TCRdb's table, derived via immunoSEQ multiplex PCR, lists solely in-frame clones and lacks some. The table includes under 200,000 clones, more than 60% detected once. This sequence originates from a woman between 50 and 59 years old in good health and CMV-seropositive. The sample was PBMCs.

CDR3 sequence reads: CASSPPGTGSGETQYF. CDR3 coding DNA: TGTGCCAGCAGCCCTCCCGGGACAGGGTCGGGAGAGACCCAGTACTTC. This chain links TRBV9 with TRBJ2-5; 9 positions match TRBD1. Germline values: CDR1 SGDLS, CDR2 YYNGEE. The CDR3 totals 16 residues. Trimming removed 4 bases from V and 4 bases from J; junction bases left unmatched: 11.